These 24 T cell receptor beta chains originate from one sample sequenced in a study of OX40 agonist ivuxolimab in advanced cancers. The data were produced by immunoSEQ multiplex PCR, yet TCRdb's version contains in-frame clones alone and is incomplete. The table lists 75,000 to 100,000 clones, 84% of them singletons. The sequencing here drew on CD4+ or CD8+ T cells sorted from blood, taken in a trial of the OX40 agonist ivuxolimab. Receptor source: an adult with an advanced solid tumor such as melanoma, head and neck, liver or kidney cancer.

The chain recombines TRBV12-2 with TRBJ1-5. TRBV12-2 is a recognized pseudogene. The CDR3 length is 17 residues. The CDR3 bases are TGTGCAAGTCGCTTAGCGAGGATTGATACAGAGGATCAGCCCCAGCATTTT. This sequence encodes CASRLARIDTEDQPQHF.

The CDR3, as DNA: TGTGCCAGCAGTTTATTGCAGGGGGCCCTTACCCATGAAAAACTGTTTTTT. Translation gives CASSLLQGALTHEKLFF. J is TRBJ1-4 and V is TRBV27, with 8 bases lining up with TRBD1. This CDR3 comprises 17 residues. CDR1 and CDR2 from the germline V gene are MNHEY and SMNVEV (reference sequence). The V and J ends lost 1 base and 6 bases, in that order; junction bases with no gene match: 10.

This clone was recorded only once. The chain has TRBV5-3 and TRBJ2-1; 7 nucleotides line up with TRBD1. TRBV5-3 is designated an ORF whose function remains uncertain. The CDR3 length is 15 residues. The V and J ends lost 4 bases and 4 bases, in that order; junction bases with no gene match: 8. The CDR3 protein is CARSTGTATYNEQFF. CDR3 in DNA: TGTGCCAGAAGCACCGGGACAGCGACATACAATGAGCAGTTCTTC.

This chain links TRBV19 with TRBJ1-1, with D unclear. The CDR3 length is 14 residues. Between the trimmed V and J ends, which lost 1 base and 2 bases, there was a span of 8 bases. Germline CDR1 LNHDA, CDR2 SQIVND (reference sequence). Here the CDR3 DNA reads TGTGCCAGTAGTATAGGGCTCAGAAACACTGAAGCTTTCTTT. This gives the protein CASSIGLRNTEAFF.

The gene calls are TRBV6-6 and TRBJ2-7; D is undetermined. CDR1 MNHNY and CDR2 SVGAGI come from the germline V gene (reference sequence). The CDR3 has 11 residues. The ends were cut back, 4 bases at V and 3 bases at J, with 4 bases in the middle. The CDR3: CASSSFYEQYF. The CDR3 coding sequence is TGTGCCAGCAGTTCTTTCTACGAGCAGTACTTC.

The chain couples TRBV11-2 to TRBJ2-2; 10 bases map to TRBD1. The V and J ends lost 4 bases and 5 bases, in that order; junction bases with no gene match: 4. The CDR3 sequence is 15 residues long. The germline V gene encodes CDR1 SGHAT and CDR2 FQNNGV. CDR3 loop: CASSSTGGGTGELFF. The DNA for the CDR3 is TGTGCCAGCAGCTCGACAGGGGGCGGGACCGGGGAGCTGTTTTTT.

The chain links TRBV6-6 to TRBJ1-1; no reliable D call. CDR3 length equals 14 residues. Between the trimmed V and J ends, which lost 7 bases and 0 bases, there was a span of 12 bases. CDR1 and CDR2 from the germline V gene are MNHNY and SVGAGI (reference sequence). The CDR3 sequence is CASTHDKVNTEAFF. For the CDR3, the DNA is TGTGCCAGCACTCACGACAAGGTGAACACTGAAGCTTTCTTT.

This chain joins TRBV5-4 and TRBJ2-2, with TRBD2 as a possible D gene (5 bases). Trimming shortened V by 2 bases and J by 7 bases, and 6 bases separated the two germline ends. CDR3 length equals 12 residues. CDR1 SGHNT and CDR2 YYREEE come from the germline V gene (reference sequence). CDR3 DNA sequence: TGTGCCAGCAGCTTCGGGGACGGGGAGCTGTTTTTT. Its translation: CASSFGDGELFF.

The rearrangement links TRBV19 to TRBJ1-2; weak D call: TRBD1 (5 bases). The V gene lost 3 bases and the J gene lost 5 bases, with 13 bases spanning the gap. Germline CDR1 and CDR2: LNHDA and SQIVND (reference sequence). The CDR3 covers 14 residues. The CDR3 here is CASSIERGRYGYTF. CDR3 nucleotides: TGTGCCAGTAGTATTGAGAGGGGAAGGTATGGCTACACCTTC.

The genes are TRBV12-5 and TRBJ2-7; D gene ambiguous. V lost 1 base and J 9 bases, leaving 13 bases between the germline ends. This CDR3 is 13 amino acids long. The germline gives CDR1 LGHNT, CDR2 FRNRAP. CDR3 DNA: TGTGCTAGTGGTTTGGCTGGTGCTTTAGGGCAGTACTTC. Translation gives CASGLAGALGQYF.

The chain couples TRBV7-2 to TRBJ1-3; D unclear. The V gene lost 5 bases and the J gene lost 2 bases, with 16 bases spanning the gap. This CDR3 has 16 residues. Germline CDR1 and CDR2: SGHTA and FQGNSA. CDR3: CASSPFRLSAGNTIYF. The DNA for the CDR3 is TGTGCCAGCAGCCCCTTCCGGCTGAGTGCTGGAAACACCATATATTTT.

The CDR3 DNA reads TGTGCCAGTAGTTTCCCAGCCGATGGACTAGGGGACAATGAGCAGTTCTTC. This translates into CASSFPADGLGDNEQFF. The V gene is TRBV19, the J gene TRBJ2-1, with TRBD2 identical over 7 bases. CDR3 length: 17 amino acids. Trimming at V came to 5 bases and at J to 5 bases, leaving 15 bases not matched to a gene. Germline lookup yields CDR1 LNHDA and CDR2 SQIVND (reference sequence). Together with reference TRBV19 and TRBJ2-1, the CDR3 gives the full variable domain: DGGITQSPKYLFRKEGQNVTLSCEQNLNHDAMYWYRQDPGQGLRLIYYSQIVNDFQKGDIAEGYSVSREKKESFPLTVTSAQKNPTAFYLCASSFPADGLGDNEQFFGPGTRLTVL.

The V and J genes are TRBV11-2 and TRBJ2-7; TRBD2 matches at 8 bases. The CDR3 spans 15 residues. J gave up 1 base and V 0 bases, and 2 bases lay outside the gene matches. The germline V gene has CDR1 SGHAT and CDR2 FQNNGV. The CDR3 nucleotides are TGTGCCAGCAGCTTAGAACTAGCGGCTTCCTACGAGCAGTACTTC. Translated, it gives CASSLELAASYEQYF.

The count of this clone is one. The CDR3 coding sequence is TGTGCCAGCAGTCCTCCAAACACCGGGGAGCTGTTTTTT. This gives the protein CASSPPNTGELFF. J is TRBJ2-2 and V is TRBV28; the D is unclear. This CDR3 region has 13 residues. Trimming removed 5 bases from V and 2 bases from J, with 6 bases in between. Germline V CDR1 and CDR2: MDHEN, SYDVKM.

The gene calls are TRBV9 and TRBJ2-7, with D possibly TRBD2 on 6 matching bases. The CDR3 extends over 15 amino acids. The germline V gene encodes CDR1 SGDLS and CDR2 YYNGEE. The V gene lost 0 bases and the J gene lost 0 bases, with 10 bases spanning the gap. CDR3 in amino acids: CASSVGAGYSYEQYF. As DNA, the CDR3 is TGTGCCAGCAGCGTAGGGGCGGGGTACTCCTACGAGCAGTACTTC. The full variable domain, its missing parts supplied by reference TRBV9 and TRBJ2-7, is DSGVTQTPKHLITATGQRVTLRCSPRSGDLSVYWYQQSLDQGLQFLIQYYNGEERAKGNILERFSAQQFPDLHSELNLSSLELGDSALYFCASSVGAGYSYEQYFGPGTRLTVT.

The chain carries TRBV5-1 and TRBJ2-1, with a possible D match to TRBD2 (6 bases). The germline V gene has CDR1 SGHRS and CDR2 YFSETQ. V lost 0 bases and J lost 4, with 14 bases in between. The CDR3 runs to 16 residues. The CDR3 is CASSLGRDWIYNEQFF. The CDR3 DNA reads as TGCGCCAGCAGCTTGGGCCGGGACTGGATATACAATGAGCAGTTCTTC.

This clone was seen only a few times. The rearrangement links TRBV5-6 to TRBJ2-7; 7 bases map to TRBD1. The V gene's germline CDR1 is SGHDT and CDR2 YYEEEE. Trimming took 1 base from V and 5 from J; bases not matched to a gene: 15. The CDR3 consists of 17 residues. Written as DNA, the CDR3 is TGTGCCAGCAGCTTGTCCCCTTTAGACAGGGTGTATAACGAGCAGTACTTC. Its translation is CASSLSPLDRVYNEQYF.

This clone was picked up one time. CDR3 sequence reads: CASSLAGIQETQYF. The CDR3 region has the DNA TGCGCCAGCAGCTTGGCTGGGATACAAGAGACCCAGTACTTC. The rearrangement links TRBV5-1 to TRBJ2-5; D remains ambiguous. Germline lookup yields CDR1 SGHRS and CDR2 YFSETQ. CDR3 length: 14 residues. The V end was cut by 0 bases, the J end by 2 bases, with 8 bases between.

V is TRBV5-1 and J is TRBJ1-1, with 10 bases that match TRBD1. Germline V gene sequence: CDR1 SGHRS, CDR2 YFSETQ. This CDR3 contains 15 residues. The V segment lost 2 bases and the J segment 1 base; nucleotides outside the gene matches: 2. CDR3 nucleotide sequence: TGCGCCAGCAGCTTTGGGACAGGGGCGAACACTGAAGCTTTCTTT. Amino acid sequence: CASSFGTGANTEAFF.

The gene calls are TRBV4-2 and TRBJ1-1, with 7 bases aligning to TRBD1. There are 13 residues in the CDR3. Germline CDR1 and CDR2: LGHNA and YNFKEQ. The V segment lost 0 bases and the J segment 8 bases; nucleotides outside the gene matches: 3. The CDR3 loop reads CASSQEFRGEAFF. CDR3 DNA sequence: TGTGCCAGCAGCCAAGAATTCAGGGGGGAAGCTTTCTTT.

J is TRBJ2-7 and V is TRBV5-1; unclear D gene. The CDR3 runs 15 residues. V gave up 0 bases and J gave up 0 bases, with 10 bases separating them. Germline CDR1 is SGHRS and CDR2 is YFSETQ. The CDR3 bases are TGCGCCAGCAGCTTGGGTGGCGGTAGCTCCTACGAGCAGTACTTC. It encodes CASSLGGGSSYEQYF.

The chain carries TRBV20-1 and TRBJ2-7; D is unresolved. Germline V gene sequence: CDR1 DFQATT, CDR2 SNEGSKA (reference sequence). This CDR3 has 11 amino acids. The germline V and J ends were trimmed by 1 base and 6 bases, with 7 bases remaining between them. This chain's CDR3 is CSARAGVEQYF. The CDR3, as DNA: TGCAGTGCTAGAGCTGGGGTCGAGCAGTACTTC.

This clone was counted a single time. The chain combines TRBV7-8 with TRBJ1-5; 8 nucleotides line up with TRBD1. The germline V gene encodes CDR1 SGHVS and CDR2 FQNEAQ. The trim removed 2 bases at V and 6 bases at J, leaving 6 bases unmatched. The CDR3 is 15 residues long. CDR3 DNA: TGTGCCAGCAGCTTACAGGGGGCGAGTTTTCAGCCCCAGCATTTT. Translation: CASSLQGASFQPQHF.

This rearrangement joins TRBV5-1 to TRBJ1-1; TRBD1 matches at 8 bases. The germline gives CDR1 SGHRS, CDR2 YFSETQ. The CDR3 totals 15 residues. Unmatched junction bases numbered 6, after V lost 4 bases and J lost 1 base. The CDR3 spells CASSGDRGWNTEAFF. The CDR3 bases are TGCGCCAGCAGCGGTGACAGGGGATGGAACACTGAAGCTTTCTTT.